This TCR beta chain was obtained from a study of shared clonotypes between healthy human individuals. Terminally differentiated effector memory CD45RA+ cells were excluded by CCR7 positive selection of CD45RO-negative cells. With respect to this clone: The antigen remains undetermined.

Per the authors' pipeline: Junction-only sequences without quality scores came from ImmunoSEQ, so filtering differed. Assay: immunoSEQ multiplex PCR; the TCRdb copy retains only in-frame clones and omits some. V, J and clone size are taken as reported in that table, and D and trimming were inferred from the DNA itself. Of around 620,000 clones listed, approximately 95% are singletons. Study conclusions and caveats: Incompleteness in sorted-subset sequencing, despite large depth, was shown by rarefaction.

Trimming shortened V by 4 bases and J by 4 bases, and 10 bases separated the two germline ends. The CDR3 length is 13 residues. Per the germline V gene, CDR1 is PRHDT and CDR2 is FYEKMQ (reference sequence). This TCR was recovered from a woman younger than 45 in good health. V usage is TRBV13 and J usage is TRBJ1-2; D is possibly TRBD1 (5 bases). The sample consisted of naive CD8+ T cells sorted from blood. This CDR3 is CASSSDGTYGYTF. As DNA, the CDR3 is TGTGCCAGCAGCTCGGACGGGACCTATGGCTACACCTTC.